This T cell receptor beta chain originates from a study of radiotherapy plus CTLA-4 blockade in lung cancer listed by TCRdb under 2018. For the wider study: Objective responses were observed in about a sixth of enrolled patients, and disease control was achieved in around 30%.

A note on this clone: Its specific antigen is unknown. Base qualities are not provided; no much larger clone lies one nucleotide away.

The study evaluated CTLA-4 blockade (ipilimumab) given together with focal radiation therapy in patients who had chemo-refractory metastatic non-small-cell lung cancer. Paper-wide results and their limitations: The strongest predictors of response, as reported, were early dynamic changes in blood T cell clones along with a rise in serum interferon-beta after radiation. TCR clones derived from tumors expanded in peripheral blood after treatment with radiotherapy and ipilimumab.

Library preparation employed the immunoSEQ multiplex PCR assay. What TCRdb holds here is the immuneACCESS table cut down to in-frame rearrangements. Part of the clones is not present; checked against another copy, under half of the missing clones reflect an unresolved V gene, and the others are unexplained. The sample records about 100,000 clones, approximately 83% of which are singletons. The leading ten clones occupy roughly 0.84% of the sample. Sequencing used peripheral blood, obtained from a patient treated with radiotherapy plus ipilimumab. The clonotype comes from a human donor with non-small cell lung cancer who had stable disease on radiotherapy plus ipilimumab.

The nucleotides read TGCGCCAGCGGAGGGACAGGGACAGATACGCAGTATTTT. Its coded protein is CASGGTGTDTQYF. The sequence is built from TRBV5-1 and TRBJ2-3, and TRBD1 aligns with 9 junction nucleotides. From the cysteine through the phenylalanine, the CDR3 covers 13 amino acids. Only the CDR3 DNA stays, 39 bases, in frame from base 1. Relative to germline, V is missing 7 bases and J is missing 3 bases, with 3 bases of the junction outside any gene match. Based on the germline V gene, the CDR1 and CDR2 sequences are SGHRS and YFSETQ.